This TCR beta chain was captured by sequencing in a study of CD8+CD57+ T cells in acquired aplastic anemia. About the research overall: Sorted CD4+ and CD8+ cells yielded DNA averaging approximately 3 ug. In CD4+ cells, healthy donors produced an average of approximately 11 million reads.

Researchers used genomic DNA as the template to profile TCR beta VDJ and CDR3. TCRdb passed the reads through MiXCR, listing each CDR3 protein once. This sample has 400,000 to 450,000 distinct CDR3 sequences, with 55% to 75% found just once. The CDR3 loop spans 15 amino acids. Losses at the gene ends were 7 bases for V and 3 bases for J; bases not matched to a gene: 8. Germline CDR1 is MNHNS and CDR2 is SASEGT. The sequence was obtained from a human donor in good health, serving as a control. Sequenced input: sorted CD4+, CD8+, or CD8+CD57+ T cells (not recorded which) from PBMCs. The V and J genes are TRBV6-1 and TRBJ2-3, with 9 bases fitting TRBD1. The CDR3 here is CASTMLTGGTDTQYF. The CDR3 region has the DNA TGTGCCAGCACCATGCTGACAGGGGGAACAGATACGCAGTATTTT.